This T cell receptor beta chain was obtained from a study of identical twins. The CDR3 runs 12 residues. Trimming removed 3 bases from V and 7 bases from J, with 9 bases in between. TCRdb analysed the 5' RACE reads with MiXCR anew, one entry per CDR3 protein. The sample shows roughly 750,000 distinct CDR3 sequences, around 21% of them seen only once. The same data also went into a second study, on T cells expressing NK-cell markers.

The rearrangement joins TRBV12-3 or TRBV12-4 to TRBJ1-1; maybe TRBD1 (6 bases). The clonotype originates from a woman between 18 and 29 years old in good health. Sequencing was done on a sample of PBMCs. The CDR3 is CASSFGDIEAFF. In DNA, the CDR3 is TGTGCCAGCAGTTTTGGGGACATTGAAGCTTTCTTT.